The 26 T cell receptor beta chains below all came from one sample that was sequenced in a study of patients and donors after allogeneic stem cell transplantation. One entry per CDR3 protein results from TCRdb running MiXCR on the RT-PCR reads. The table lists about a million distinct CDR3 sequences, 15% to 20% of them singletons, with 5.5% to 6.5% in the top ten. The sample comprised blood, either unsorted or a sorted T cell fraction (not recorded which). All receptors derive from a human donor who was either an allogeneic HSCT recipient or a stem cell or donor lymphocyte infusion donor (not recorded which). It is not recorded whose cells these are; they may come from a transplant donor.

V usage is TRBV3-1 and J usage is TRBJ2-1; TRBD2 matches 14 bases. The junction had 4 bases not matched to a gene; V was cut back by 1 base and J by 8 bases. This CDR3 is built from 16 residues. The germline V gene has CDR1 LGHDT and CDR2 YNNKEL (reference sequence). CDR3 region: CASSQVRTSGRHEQFF. CDR3 nucleotide sequence: TGTGCCAGCAGCCAAGTTCGGACTAGCGGGAGGCATGAGCAGTTCTTC.

The rearrangement links TRBV27 to TRBJ2-7; D might be TRBD2 (5 bases). Deletions cut 2 bases from V and 0 bases from J, with 14 bases between. Germline V CDR1 and CDR2: MNHEY, SMNVEV (reference sequence). This CDR3 has 16 amino acids. In nucleotides, the CDR3 is TGTGCCAGCAGTTTAGTCGGGGAACTGCCCTCCTACGAGCAGTACTTC. Translation: CASSLVGELPSYEQYF.

The rearrangement links TRBV27 to TRBJ2-7; 10 nucleotides line up with TRBD2. J gave up 2 bases and V 3 bases, and 10 bases lay outside the gene matches. CDR3 length: 17 amino acids. Looked up from germline, CDR1 is MNHEY and CDR2 is SMNVEV (reference sequence). The CDR3 coding sequence is TGTGCCAGCAGTTTGGGTGCTAGCGGGGGTAATACCTACGAGCAGTACTTC. Protein product: CASSLGASGGNTYEQYF.

This clonotype was counted between two and nine times. V usage is TRBV12-3 or TRBV12-4 and J usage is TRBJ2-1, with D tentatively TRBD1 (5 bases). CDR3 length: 14 residues. Deletions cut 5 bases from V and 8 bases from J, with 16 bases between. CDR3 sequence reads: CASSPLGARDEQFF. The CDR3 bases are TGTGCCAGCAGTCCGCTTGGGGCACGCGATGAGCAGTTCTTC.

This clonotype has a handful of counts. The CDR3 DNA sequence: TGTGCCAGCAGTCAGACAGGGCGTAATGAAAAACTGTTTTTT. Translating it yields CASSQTGRNEKLFF. The rearrangement links TRBV7-2 to TRBJ1-4; 7 bases are a match to TRBD1. The CDR3 is 14 residues long. The V segment lost 6 bases and the J segment 4 bases; nucleotides outside the gene matches: 5. Per germline, CDR1 SGHTA and CDR2 FQGNSA.

The V call is TRBV2, the J call TRBJ1-1, with D perhaps matching TRBD1 (5 bases). V lost 7 bases and J 7 bases, leaving 13 bases between the germline ends. Germline V gives CDR1 SNHLY, CDR2 FYNNEI. The CDR3 extends over 12 amino acids. As DNA, the CDR3 is TGTGCCAGCACCCTAGTGGGGGGTGAAGCTTTCTTT. This translates into CASTLVGGEAFF. Together with reference TRBV2 and TRBJ1-1, the CDR3 gives the full variable domain: EPEVTQTPSHQVTQMGQEVILRCVPISNHLYFYWYRQILGQKVEFLVSFYNNEISEKSEIFDDQFSVERPDGSNFTLKIRSTKLEDSAMYFCASTLVGGEAFFGQGTRLTVV.

The chain has TRBV2 and TRBJ2-7; D is unresolved. The CDR3 is 15 residues long. Germline lookup yields CDR1 SNHLY and CDR2 FYNNEI. The V end lost 2 bases, the J end lost 10 bases, and 21 bases lay between the germline ends. This chain's CDR3 is CASSESVTTDWGQYF. The DNA of the CDR3 is TGTGCCAGCAGTGAATCTGTGACCACCGATTGGGGACAGTACTTC.

V and J are TRBV5-8 and TRBJ2-3, with TRBD2 as a possible D gene (5 bases). This CDR3 spans 17 amino acids. CDR1 and CDR2 (germline): SGHTS, YDEGEE. Trimming took off 4 bases at V and 1 base at J, with 19 bases between the two ends. CDR3 region: CASSLAIRTTGTDTQYF. The DNA of the CDR3 is TGTGCCAGCAGCCTAGCCATCAGGACGACCGGCACAGATACGCAGTATTTT.

The rearrangement links TRBV5-1 to TRBJ2-1; D is ambiguous. Germline CDR1 SGHRS, CDR2 YFSETQ. This CDR3 contains 11 residues. Between the trimmed V and J ends, which lost 6 bases and 5 bases, there was a span of 6 bases. For the CDR3, the DNA is TGCGCCAGCATACTGAACAATGAGCAGTTCTTC. Translated: CASILNNEQFF.

This clonotype was observed a few times. This chain connects TRBV9 to TRBJ1-2, with D hard to call. In germline, CDR1 is SGDLS, CDR2 YYNGEE. The V end was cut by 6 bases, the J end by 3 bases, with 18 bases between. This CDR3 contains 15 residues. The CDR3 bases are TGTGCCAGCACCTTGGATGTAACCGCTGACTATGGCTACACCTTC. Translating it yields CASTLDVTADYGYTF.

The chain uses TRBV6-1 and TRBJ2-2; TRBD2 aligns across 13 bases. The CDR3 loop spans 15 amino acids. V dropped 7 bases and J dropped 4; count of bases not matched to a gene: 3. CDR1 is MNHNS, CDR2 SASEGT, per germline. For the CDR3, the DNA is TGTGCCAGCATCCGACTAGCGGGAGGCACCGGGGAGCTGTTTTTT. Protein sequence: CASIRLAGGTGELFF.

This rearrangement joins TRBV20-1 to TRBJ2-1, with D possibly TRBD2 on 5 matching bases. Germline V gene lookup returns CDR1 DFQATT and CDR2 SNEGSKA (reference sequence). The V end lost 6 bases, the J end lost 8 bases, and 20 bases lay between the germline ends. This CDR3 comprises 14 residues. This CDR3 is CSAADTRGLDEQFF. The CDR3 DNA sequence: TGCAGTGCCGCTGACACTAGAGGATTGGATGAGCAGTTCTTC.

This rearrangement joins TRBV5-8 to TRBJ2-3, with 8 bases lining up with TRBD1. Germline CDR1 SGHTS, CDR2 YDEGEE. J gave up 1 base and V 4 bases, and 11 bases lay outside the gene matches. The CDR3 runs to 17 residues. CDR3 bases: TGTGCCAGCAGCACTCTCGTGGCGACAGGGGGCACAGATACGCAGTATTTT. Protein sequence: CASSTLVATGGTDTQYF.

V usage is TRBV7-3 and J usage is TRBJ2-3; 7 bases are shared with TRBD2. CDR3 length: 21 amino acids. V shed 1 base, J shed 0 bases, and the junction held 19 bases outside the gene matches. Germline-derived CDR1 and CDR2 are SGHTA and FQGTGA. CDR3 sequence reads: CASSLRPGGLPKTTSTDTQYF. The CDR3 coding sequence is TGTGCCAGCAGCTTAAGGCCGGGAGGATTACCAAAAACGACTAGCACAGATACGCAGTATTTT.

This clonotype was recorded only once. The V call is TRBV6-1, the J call TRBJ2-1; the match to TRBD2 covers 10 bases. The germline V gene has CDR1 MNHNS and CDR2 SASEGT. V lost 8 bases, J lost 1 base, and 11 bases stayed unmatched. This CDR3 has 17 amino acids. The CDR3 DNA reads as TGTGCCAGCGGGTGGGGAAAGCGGGGGGGATCCTACAATGAGCAGTTCTTC. Its protein product is CASGWGKRGGSYNEQFF.

There are many counts of this clonotype. The chain employs TRBV27 and TRBJ2-3, with a weak D call TRBD2 (5 bases). The CDR3 runs to 16 residues. CDR1 is MNHEY and CDR2 is SMNVEV in the germline V gene (reference sequence). With 1 base removed from V and 3 bases from J, the gap between germline ends came to 14 bases. The CDR3 bases are TGTGCCAGCAGTTTATACCGGGTGGGAGCAACAGATACGCAGTATTTT. Translated: CASSLYRVGATDTQYF.

The V gene is TRBV2, the J gene TRBJ1-2, with D unresolved. Germline V gives CDR1 SNHLY, CDR2 FYNNEI. Between the trimmed V and J ends, which lost 5 bases and 8 bases, there was a span of 21 bases. The CDR3 length is 15 residues. This CDR3 is CASSQQGLGQEGYTF. The CDR3 nucleotides are TGTGCCAGCAGTCAACAAGGACTGGGCCAGGAGGGCTACACCTTC.

This clonotype was detected only a few times. The gene calls are TRBV11-3 and TRBJ2-4; D is unclear. The CDR3 has 14 amino acids. Germline CDR1 and CDR2: SGHNT and YENEEA. V lost 6 bases and J lost 3, with 12 bases in between. This chain's CDR3 is CASSWTLGKNIQYF. The CDR3 DNA is TGTGCCAGCAGTTGGACGCTGGGCAAAAACATTCAGTACTTC.

The V and J genes are TRBV11-2 and TRBJ2-7; TRBD2 aligns across 11 bases. CDR3 length: 14 amino acids. V lost 5 bases, J lost 5 bases, and 5 bases stayed unmatched. CDR1 and CDR2 (germline): SGHAT, FQNNGV. This CDR3 is CASSLSGRGNEQYF. For the CDR3, the DNA is TGTGCCAGCAGCCTTAGCGGGAGGGGGAACGAGCAGTACTTC.

The table lists this clonotype with a few counts. V usage is TRBV4-2 and J usage is TRBJ2-7; no firm D call. Trimming pared 3 bases from V and 6 bases from J, leaving 21 bases between. Looked up from germline, CDR1 is LGHNA and CDR2 is YNFKEQ. The CDR3 sequence is 16 residues long. DNA for the CDR3: TGTGCCAGCAGCCAGGCCGCCCCTCCGGAAAACGGCGAGCAGTACTTC. As protein: CASSQAAPPENGEQYF.

This clonotype was picked up a small number of times. The genes are TRBV3-1 and TRBJ2-1; the D is unclear. Between the trimmed V and J ends, which lost 4 bases and 6 bases, there was a span of 10 bases. The CDR3 has 13 residues. Germline V gene sequence: CDR1 LGHDT, CDR2 YNNKEL (reference sequence). CDR3 in amino acids: CASSLTGPNEQFF. CDR3 nucleotide sequence: TGTGCCAGCAGCCTTACTGGCCCCAATGAGCAGTTCTTC.

The chain joins TRBV19 to TRBJ2-5, with no clear D. This CDR3 has 13 amino acids. Germline CDR1 is LNHDA and CDR2 is SQIVND (reference sequence). V lost 5 bases and J 0 bases, leaving 7 bases between the germline ends. The CDR3 loop reads CASSVWNQETQYF. As DNA, the CDR3 is TGTGCCAGTAGTGTTTGGAACCAAGAGACCCAGTACTTC.

The V and J genes are TRBV29-1 and TRBJ2-3; possible D gene TRBD2, 6 bases. CDR1 SQVTM and CDR2 ANQGSEA come from the germline V gene. V lost 4 bases to trimming and J lost 4 bases, with 15 bases between them. The CDR3 is 14 amino acids. For the CDR3, the DNA is TGCAGCGTTGTGAGGCGGGGTAAGGCAGATACGCAGTATTTT. Protein sequence: CSVVRRGKADTQYF.

This sequence joins TRBV4-3 and TRBJ1-2, with TRBD1 matching over 8 bases. J lost 2 bases, V lost 2 bases, and 1 base had no gene match. Germline values: CDR1 LGHNA, CDR2 YSLEER. The CDR3 has 14 amino acids. The CDR3 loop reads CASSQSGGNYGYTF. In nucleotides, the CDR3 is TGCGCCAGCAGCCAATCAGGGGGCAACTATGGCTACACCTTC.

This clonotype was seen at least ten times. V gene TRBV12-3 or TRBV12-4 combines with J gene TRBJ2-5, with 8 bases lining up with TRBD2. Unmatched junction bases numbered 6, after V lost 5 bases and J lost 4 bases. The CDR3 contains 14 residues. CDR3 sequence: CASSTGGLGETQYF. CDR3 in DNA: TGTGCCAGCAGTACGGGGGGGCTGGGAGAGACCCAGTACTTC.

The J gene is TRBJ1-6, the V gene TRBV10-3, with TRBD1 matching 8 bases. CDR1 is ENHRY, CDR2 SYGVKD, per germline. CDR3 size: 17 residues. The V segment lost 4 bases and the J segment 14 bases; nucleotides outside the gene matches: 19. CDR3 DNA: TGTGCCATCAGTGCCACGGGGACAGGCGCGGGGGGGGAATCCCTCCACTTT. Translation gives CAISATGTGAGGESLHF.